This is a list of T cell receptor beta chains from one sample in a study of T cell responses to AZD1222 COVID-19 vaccine. Clones were read by immunoSEQ multiplex PCR, and TCRdb kept only the in-frame ones, dropping some. The sample consists of 150,000 to 160,000 clones, 88% of them appearing once. This sample comprised peripheral blood, obtained after recovery from COVID-19. Receptors were obtained from an adult who had recovered from COVID-19. The CDR3 runs from the conserved cysteine through the conserved F or W.

v_call	j_call	cdr3_length	cdr3_aa
TRBV5-1	TRBJ2-5	14	CASSLDGWKETQYF
TRBV28	TRBJ2-7	15	CASSRHEQWGYEQYF
TRBV9	TRBJ1-6	17	CASSVTQGPFYNSPLHF
TRBV7-8	TRBJ2-1	16	CASSYLPGQGESEQFF
TRBV7-3	TRBJ2-6	15	CASSLDRAGANVLTF
TRBV6-5	TRBJ1-2	15	CASRRTGGSNYGYTF
TRBV5-1	TRBJ2-7	15	CASSLDAWRSYEQYF
TRBV4-1	TRBJ2-7	16	CASSPIGESLSYEQYF
TRBV11-3	TRBJ1-1	15	CASSARPGADTEAFF
TRBV4-2	TRBJ1-6	14	CASSQGQHNSPLHF
TRBV27	TRBJ2-3	19	CASSPGTSGRKSSTDTQYF
TRBV11-3	TRBJ2-1	14	CASSSGKTHNEQFF
TRBV19	TRBJ1-1	14	CASSTRQGTTEAFF
TRBV28	TRBJ1-5	16	CASSLPGGISDQPQHF